Each of the 28 T cell receptor beta chains below was sequenced from the same sample in a study of PD-L1 blockade in urothelial cancer. The table came from immunoSEQ multiplex PCR; TCRdb's copy has only in-frame clones and leaves some out. The sample includes about 120,000 clones, about 84% of them seen just once. As to time point: peripheral blood 6 weeks after treatment start. The sequencing here drew on PBMCs, taken around atezolizumab (anti-PD-L1) treatment. The receptors here all came from a man in his forties or fifties with urothelial cancer.

In DNA, the CDR3 is TGTGCCAGCAGCTTCAGACAGGGGAAGGCTACCGGGGAGCTGTTTTTT. Translating it yields CASSFRQGKATGELFF. The gene calls are TRBV5-6 and TRBJ2-2; TRBD1 aligns across 8 bases. CDR3 length equals 16 residues. The germline gives CDR1 SGHDT, CDR2 YYEEEE. Trimming removed 2 bases from V and 5 bases from J; junction bases left unmatched: 8.

The V and J genes are TRBV5-5 and TRBJ1-6; a weak D match, TRBD1 (6 bases). The CDR3 loop spans 14 amino acids. Germline CDR1 and CDR2: SGHKS and YYEKEE (reference sequence). Trimming pared 6 bases from V and 7 bases from J, leaving 14 bases between. CDR3 protein: CASMLGQSNSPLHF. The CDR3 nucleotides are TGTGCCAGCATGCTAGGACAGTCGAATTCACCCCTCCACTTT.

For the CDR3, the DNA is TGTGCCGGCCGATCCACTAGGACTAGCACAGATACGCAGTATTTT. This gives the protein CAGRSTRTSTDTQYF. This chain joins TRBV7-9 and TRBJ2-3, with D possibly being TRBD2 (5 bases). V lost 11 bases and J lost 0, with 18 bases in between. The CDR3 is 15 residues long. CDR1 is SEHNR and CDR2 is FQNEAQ in the germline V gene (reference sequence).

This clone was counted a single time. The chain employs TRBV4-1 and TRBJ2-3; D not certain. This CDR3 spans 14 amino acids. Trimming removed 3 bases at V and 1 base at J, with 8 bases between. In germline, CDR1 is MGHRA, CDR2 YSYEKL. CDR3 DNA: TGCGCCAGCAGCCATAGTACCGGCACAGATACGCAGTATTTT. Its translation is CASSHSTGTDTQYF.

The rearrangement uses TRBV7-9 and TRBJ1-2, with TRBD1 identical over 7 bases. Germline V gives CDR1 SEHNR, CDR2 FQNEAQ (reference sequence). V lost 5 bases and J lost 3; bases outside the gene matches: 3. This CDR3 is built from 13 residues. The CDR3 bases are TGTGCCAGCAGCGGAGGGGGCGACTATGGCTACACCTTC. Translated, it gives CASSGGGDYGYTF.

The DNA of the CDR3 is TGCGCCAGCAGACGAACCTCACTAGAATCCTACAATGAGCAGTTCTTC. Its translation: CASRRTSLESYNEQFF. The chain carries TRBV5-1 and TRBJ2-1, with D perhaps TRBD2 (5 bases). The V end lost 5 bases, the J end lost 1 base, and 16 bases lay between the germline ends. This CDR3 spans 16 amino acids. Germline V gene data show CDR1 as SGHRS and CDR2 as YFSETQ.

The chain combines TRBV2 with TRBJ1-2; 8 nucleotides agree with TRBD1. V lost 2 bases, J lost 7 bases, and 12 bases stayed unmatched. Germline assignment: CDR1 SNHLY and CDR2 FYNNEI. The CDR3 length is 16 residues. Here the CDR3 reads CASSEYFRQGASGYTF. DNA of the CDR3: TGTGCCAGCAGTGAATATTTCCGCCAGGGGGCAAGTGGCTACACCTTC.

This clone has more than one count but fewer than ten. The chain uses TRBV28 and TRBJ1-5; tentative D call: TRBD1 (6 bases). Trimming cost V 8 bases and J 3 bases, with 11 bases left between them. The CDR3 contains 13 residues. Germline V gene lookup returns CDR1 MDHEN and CDR2 SYDVKM. The CDR3 loop is CASQGPHNQPQHF. DNA for the CDR3: TGTGCCAGCCAGGGGCCACACAATCAGCCCCAGCATTTT.

The rearrangement links TRBV19 to TRBJ2-5; D is possibly TRBD2 (5 bases). This CDR3 has 13 amino acids. The germline V gene encodes CDR1 LNHDA and CDR2 SQIVND (reference sequence). Trimming took 6 bases from V and 3 from J, leaving 11 bases between them. CDR3 sequence: CASRRWGEETQYF. Written as DNA, the CDR3 is TGTGCCAGTAGGCGATGGGGAGAAGAGACCCAGTACTTC. The whole variable domain, remainder taken from reference TRBV19 and TRBJ2-5, is DGGITQSPKYLFRKEGQNVTLSCEQNLNHDAMYWYRQDPGQGLRLIYYSQIVNDFQKGDIAEGYSVSREKKESFPLTVTSAQKNPTAFYLCASRRWGEETQYFGPGTRLLVL.

The sample holds a few counts of this clone. The chain is built from TRBV28 and TRBJ1-2; 10 bases fit TRBD1. Losses at the gene ends were 5 bases for V and 7 bases for J; bases not matched to a gene: 4. Germline V gives CDR1 MDHEN, CDR2 SYDVKM. The CDR3 runs to 13 residues. CDR3 residues: CASSPGQGFGYTF. As DNA, the CDR3 is TGTGCCAGCAGTCCGGGACAGGGGTTTGGCTACACCTTC.

The J gene is TRBJ1-1, the V gene TRBV28, with TRBD1 matching over 7 bases. Unmatched junction bases numbered 7, after V lost 11 bases and J lost 1 base. This CDR3 has 13 amino acids. Germline assignment: CDR1 MDHEN and CDR2 SYDVKM. The CDR3, as DNA: TGTGCCGGACGGACAGGTTCGAACACTGAAGCTTTCTTT. Protein: CAGRTGSNTEAFF.

The chain uses TRBV25-1 and TRBJ2-1; TRBD2 might be the D (5 bases). The ends were cut back, 6 bases at V and 8 bases at J, with 17 bases in the middle. From germline, CDR1 is MGHDK and CDR2 SYGVNS. The CDR3 is 14 amino acids. The CDR3 loop is CASSIPQRVDEQFF. The DNA of the CDR3 is TGTGCCAGCAGCATCCCGCAGAGGGTCGATGAGCAGTTCTTC.

The chain links TRBV7-9 to TRBJ1-3; 7 bases map to TRBD1. Per germline, CDR1 SEHNR and CDR2 FQNEAQ (reference sequence). V dropped 8 bases and J dropped 0; count of bases not matched to a gene: 1. The CDR3 contains 13 residues. The CDR3 DNA sequence: TGTGCCAGCGCAGGGGGCTCTGGAAACACCATATATTTT. Encoded protein: CASAGGSGNTIYF. Filled out from reference TRBV7-9 and TRBJ1-3, the complete variable domain reads DTGVSQNPRHKITKRGQNVTFRCDPISEHNRLYWYRQTLGQGPEFLTYFQNEAQLEKSRLLSDRFSAERPKGSFSTLEIQRTEQGDSAMYLCASAGGSGNTIYFGEGSWLTVV.

The rearrangement joins TRBV6-1 to TRBJ1-1; D is undetermined. V was clipped by 8 bases and J by 11 bases, with 12 bases between them. Germline V lookup: CDR1 MNHNS, CDR2 SASEGT. The CDR3 is 10 amino acids. The CDR3 region has the DNA TGTGCCAGCCCTGGTCCTATTGCTTTCTTT. The encoded protein is CASPGPIAFF.

The rearrangement joins TRBV2 to TRBJ1-2; D remains unclear. Deletions cut 2 bases from V and 4 bases from J, with 14 bases between. This CDR3 has 15 amino acids. Germline lookup yields CDR1 SNHLY and CDR2 FYNNEI. The CDR3 DNA reads as TGTGCCAGCAGTGAACCGACCAGAGCGTCCTATGGCTACACCTTC. This gives the protein CASSEPTRASYGYTF. Full variable domain (outside the CDR3, taken from reference TRBV2 and TRBJ1-2): EPEVTQTPSHQVTQMGQEVILRCVPISNHLYFYWYRQILGQKVEFLVSFYNNEISEKSEIFDDQFSVERPDGSNFTLKIRSTKLEDSAMYFCASSEPTRASYGYTFGSGTRLTVV.

The chain uses TRBV20-1 and TRBJ2-7; weak D call: TRBD2 (5 bases). From germline, CDR1 is DFQATT and CDR2 SNEGSKA (reference sequence). The CDR3 runs 11 residues. V lost 8 bases to trimming and J lost 2 bases, with 10 bases between them. This CDR3 is CSSGRTYEQYF. CDR3 nucleotides: TGCAGTTCGGGGAGAACCTACGAGCAGTACTTC.

V and J are TRBV2 and TRBJ2-3; the match to TRBD2 covers 9 bases. The V gene's germline CDR1 is SNHLY and CDR2 FYNNEI. The J segment lost 11 bases and the V segment lost 7 bases, leaving 13 bases of the junction unmatched. The CDR3 has 14 residues. DNA for the CDR3: TGTGCCAGCACCTCCGGGACTAGCACCACTTTGCAGTATTTT. It is translated as CASTSGTSTTLQYF.

The V and J genes are TRBV10-3 and TRBJ2-3; a possible D gene is TRBD2 (6 bases). The germline gives CDR1 ENHRY, CDR2 SYGVKD. Trimming removed 8 bases at V and 6 bases at J, with 9 bases between. This CDR3 has 11 amino acids. CDR3 coding DNA: TGTGCCATCCGGGGGTTGGATACGCAGTATTTT. Protein sequence: CAIRGLDTQYF.

This chain joins TRBV25-1 and TRBJ2-7, with 9 bases identical to TRBD1. CDR1 MGHDK and CDR2 SYGVNS come from the germline V gene. The CDR3 contains 15 residues. V dropped 7 bases and J dropped 1; count of bases not matched to a gene: 8. The CDR3 spells CASTPSGQGSYEQYF. CDR3 nucleotide sequence: TGTGCCAGCACCCCTTCCGGACAGGGGTCCTACGAGCAGTACTTC.

This clone appeared a single time. This sequence joins TRBV7-9 and TRBJ2-7, with D unclear. Germline CDR1 is SEHNR and CDR2 is FQNEAQ (reference sequence). V was cut by 5 bases and J by 5 bases, with 16 bases left in between. This CDR3 region has 14 residues. The CDR3 coding sequence is TGTGCCAGCAGCCCTCAGGCCGAAGGAAACGAGCAGTACTTC. Translation gives CASSPQAEGNEQYF.

The rearrangement joins TRBV11-1 to TRBJ2-2; 12 positions agree with TRBD2. The CDR3 has 17 residues. Trimming removed 4 bases from V and 2 bases from J; junction bases left unmatched: 5. Per the germline V gene, CDR1 is SGHAT and CDR2 is FQDESV (reference sequence). CDR3: CASSSRTSGDNTGELFF. CDR3 sequence (DNA): TGTGCCAGCAGCTCCCGGACTAGCGGGGACAACACCGGGGAGCTGTTTTTT.

V is TRBV19 and J is TRBJ2-4, with 10 bases identical to TRBD2. J gave up 0 bases and V 2 bases, and 7 bases lay outside the gene matches. The germline V gene encodes CDR1 LNHDA and CDR2 SQIVND (reference sequence). The CDR3 consists of 18 residues. CDR3 sequence (DNA): TGTGCCAGTAGTATATCCCGGACTAGCGGCCTAGCCAAAAACATTCAGTACTTC. Translation gives CASSISRTSGLAKNIQYF.

DNA for the CDR3: TGTGCCAGTAGACCATCTACAGGGGGATTTACAAATCAGCCCCAGCATTTT. This translates into CASRPSTGGFTNQPQHF. The rearrangement joins TRBV19 to TRBJ1-5; 8 nucleotides align to TRBD1. Trimming took 6 bases from V and 4 from J; bases not matched to a gene: 14. The CDR3 covers 17 residues. Germline V CDR1 and CDR2: LNHDA, SQIVND (reference sequence).

The J gene is TRBJ2-3, the V gene TRBV11-2; 8 bases align to TRBD2. J lost 2 bases, V lost 1 base, and 5 bases had no gene match. Germline-derived CDR1 and CDR2 are SGHAT and FQNNGV. The CDR3 totals 16 residues. CDR3 amino acids: CASSLGTSPPTDTQYF. The DNA for the CDR3 is TGTGCCAGCAGCTTAGGGACTAGCCCCCCCACAGATACGCAGTATTTT.

The V call is TRBV5-4, the J call TRBJ2-4; 7 nucleotides align to TRBD1. The CDR3 length is 14 residues. Germline lookup yields CDR1 SGHNT and CDR2 YYREEE (reference sequence). The J segment lost 4 bases and the V segment lost 1 base, leaving 2 bases of the junction unmatched. The CDR3 sequence is CASSLRGQKNIQYF. Here the CDR3 DNA reads TGTGCCAGCAGCTTGAGGGGACAGAAAAACATTCAGTACTTC.

The CDR3 protein is CAWSIRGRGQETQYF. CDR3 in DNA: TGTGCCTGGAGTATTAGGGGGAGGGGACAAGAGACCCAGTACTTC. The gene calls are TRBV30 and TRBJ2-5; D perhaps matches TRBD2 (7 bases). The V gene lost 2 bases and the J gene lost 2 bases, with 15 bases spanning the gap. The CDR3 spans 15 residues. Per germline, CDR1 GTSNPN and CDR2 SVGIG (reference sequence).

The rearrangement joins TRBV10-3 to TRBJ2-7; D may be TRBD2 (6 bases). Trimming pared 2 bases from V and 2 bases from J, leaving 10 bases between. CDR1 ENHRY and CDR2 SYGVKD come from the germline V gene. This CDR3 spans 14 amino acids. CDR3 coding DNA: TGTGCCATCAGTGAGAGGGACTTACCCTACGAGCAGTACTTC. Encoded protein: CAISERDLPYEQYF.

The genes are TRBV7-2 and TRBJ2-2, with 7 bases lining up with TRBD1. Germline V gene sequence: CDR1 SGHTA, CDR2 FQGNSA. J gave up 2 bases and V 1 base, and 4 bases lay outside the gene matches. The CDR3 contains 16 residues. The CDR3 DNA reads TGTGCCAGCAGCTTAGAGGGACAGATAAACACCGGGGAGCTGTTTTTT. Its translation is CASSLEGQINTGELFF.